A selection of T cell receptor beta chains follows, all from one sample in a study of blood T cells in healthy people across ages. TCRdb passed the 5' RACE reads through MiXCR, listing each CDR3 protein once. The table includes about 1.1 million distinct CDR3 sequences, more than 30% detected once. Sequencing input: blood. The receptors were sampled from a man aged 18 to 29 in good health. Both conserved end residues are part of each CDR3. The order of the fields is CDR3 protein, CDR3 DNA, clone size, J gene, V gene, D gene. The D gene is left open where the match is weak. Some rows mark clone size as missing; the rest say once, few, many or name a class of expanded clone.

CDR3aa: CSGGYSGNTIYF
CDR3nt: TGCAGCGGCGGATACTCTGGAAACACCATATATTTT
abundance: few
j_gene: TRBJ1-3
v_gene: TRBV29-1
d_gene: NA

CDR3aa: CSARPGYSGNTIYF
CDR3nt: TGCAGTGCCCGTCCGGGATACTCTGGAAACACCATATATTTT
abundance: NA
j_gene: TRBJ1-3
v_gene: TRBV20-1
d_gene: NA

CDR3aa: CATRPTTGGPYGYTF
CDR3nt: TGTGCCACCAGACCGACTACAGGGGGCCCTTATGGCTACACCTTC
abundance: NA
j_gene: TRBJ1-2
v_gene: TRBV6-6
d_gene: TRBD1

CDR3aa: CVSWGGISYNEQYF
CDR3nt: TGTGTCAGCTGGGGGGGGATATCCTACAATGAGCAGTACTTC
abundance: NA
j_gene: TRBJ2-7
v_gene: TRBV6-6
d_gene: TRBD2

CDR3aa: CASHAGTTTDTQYF
CDR3nt: TGTGCCAGCCACGCCGGGACCACCACAGATACGCAGTATTTT
abundance: few
j_gene: TRBJ2-3
v_gene: TRBV27
d_gene: NA

CDR3aa: CASSFNLGSYNEQFF
CDR3nt: TGTGCCAGCAGCTTCAATTTAGGGTCTTACAATGAGCAGTTCTTC
abundance: many
j_gene: TRBJ2-1
v_gene: TRBV7-2
d_gene: NA

CDR3aa: CSARDFAGAHEQYF
CDR3nt: TGCAGTGCTAGAGATTTTGCGGGGGCCCACGAGCAGTACTTC
abundance: NA
j_gene: TRBJ2-7
v_gene: TRBV20-1
d_gene: NA

CDR3aa: CSAKGSSGANVLTF
CDR3nt: TGCAGTGCTAAGGGGAGCTCTGGGGCCAACGTCCTGACTTTC
abundance: NA
j_gene: TRBJ2-6
v_gene: TRBV20-1
d_gene: NA

CDR3aa: CASTPGQSSTDTQYF
CDR3nt: TGCGCCAGCACCCCGGGACAGAGTAGCACAGATACGCAGTATTTT
abundance: NA
j_gene: TRBJ2-3
v_gene: TRBV5-1
d_gene: TRBD1

CDR3aa: CASSEFNLVSYNSPLHF
CDR3nt: TGTGCCAGCAGTGAATTTAATCTAGTCTCCTATAATTCACCCCTCCACTTT
abundance: few
j_gene: TRBJ1-6
v_gene: TRBV25-1
d_gene: NA

CDR3aa: CASSPLGTVMNTEAFF
CDR3nt: TGTGCCAGCAGCCCCTTGGGAACCGTCATGAACACTGAAGCTTTCTTT
abundance: NA
j_gene: TRBJ1-1
v_gene: TRBV6-6
d_gene: NA